This is a list of T cell receptor beta chains from one sample in a study of blood T cell repertoires in COVID-19. Sequencing used immunoSEQ multiplex PCR; TCRdb keeps in-frame clones, though not all of them. The sample lists about 200,000 clones; 65% to 90% were seen once. Sequenced material: PBMCs or T cells enriched from blood (not recorded which). The receptors were gathered from a woman in her fifties or sixties with acute COVID-19. CDR3s include the opening cysteine and the closing phenylalanine or tryptophan. A D gene is named only where the DNA matches it firmly. Clone size is given for some rows only: seen once, a few or many times, or a class if the clone is expanded.

TRBV7-8	-	TRBJ1-1	-	CASSFDTSLGIAFF	TGTGCCAGCAGCTTTGACACATCACTCGGGATTGCTTTCTTT
TRBV3-1/TRBV3-2	-	TRBJ2-2	-	CASSQNQGKVKTGELFF	TGTGCCAGCAGCCAGAATCAGGGGAAGGTAAAGACCGGGGAGCTGTTTTTT
TRBV4-1	-	TRBJ1-2	once	CASSQDPGRVLYGYTF	TGCGCCAGCAGCCAAGATCCTGGTCGGGTATTATATGGCTACACCTTC
TRBV28	TRBD1	TRBJ2-3	-	CASSPRGREDTQYF	TGTGCCAGCAGCCCCAGGGGGCGGGAAGATACGCAGTATTTT
TRBV3-1/TRBV3-2	TRBD1	TRBJ1-6	-	CASSVGQGGSPLHF	TGTGCCAGCAGCGTCGGACAGGGCGGTTCACCCCTCCACTTT
TRBV6-5	TRBD1	TRBJ1-6	-	CASGDRGNSPLHF	TGTGCCAGCGGGGACAGGGGGAATTCACCCCTCCACTTT
TRBV9	TRBD1	TRBJ1-2	-	CASSVGTGVAYTF	TGTGCCAGCAGCGTGGGGACAGGGGTCGCCTACACCTTC
TRBV28	TRBD2	TRBJ2-5	few	CASSPPSSGGHETQYF	TGTGCCAGCAGTCCACCCTCTAGCGGGGGGCATGAGACCCAGTACTTC
TRBV7-9	TRBD1	TRBJ1-2	-	CASSLVQGVYGYTF	TGTGCCAGCAGCTTAGTACAGGGGGTCTATGGCTACACCTTC
TRBV19	-	TRBJ1-1	-	CASSFGSAANTEAFF	TGTGCCAGTAGTTTCGGGTCCGCAGCCAACACTGAAGCTTTCTTT
TRBV7-9	TRBD2	TRBJ2-2	-	CASSLMGGNTGELFF	TGTGCCAGCAGCTTAATGGGGGGGAATACCGGGGAGCTGTTTTTT
TRBV4-3	TRBD1	TRBJ1-2	-	CASSQDPQGQGSYGYTF	TGCGCCAGCAGCCAAGATCCCCAGGGACAGGGGTCCTATGGCTACACCTTC
TRBV2	TRBD1	TRBJ2-7	few	CASRDRGSEQYF	TGTGCCAGCAGGGACAGGGGATCCGAGCAGTACTTC
TRBV18	-	TRBJ1-2	-	CASSAGANYGYTF	TGTGCCAGCTCTGCAGGGGCGAACTATGGCTACACCTTC
TRBV6-5	-	TRBJ1-1	-	CASSREGPNTEAFF	TGTGCCAGCAGTAGGGAGGGTCCGAACACTGAAGCTTTCTTT
TRBV18	-	TRBJ1-1	-	CASSPAGNTEAFF	TGTGCCAGCTCACCCGCGGGGAACACTGAAGCTTTCTTT
TRBV30	TRBD2	TRBJ2-5	-	CASSGLAGGRGGETQYF	TGTGCCAGCTCGGGACTAGCGGGAGGTCGGGGAGGGGAGACCCAGTACTTC
TRBV15	TRBD1	TRBJ1-1	-	CATSRDPQGVYAEAFF	TGTGCCACCAGCAGAGATCCTCAGGGGGTCTACGCTGAAGCTTTCTTT
TRBV11-2	TRBD2	TRBJ2-1	-	CASSLDLREGGEQFF	TGTGCCAGCAGCTTAGATTTGCGGGAGGGGGGTGAGCAGTTCTTC
TRBV28	TRBD1	TRBJ1-1	-	CASSLRDREAFF	TGTGCCAGCAGCCTCCGGGACAGGGAAGCTTTCTTT
TRBV10-3	-	TRBJ2-7	few	CATLFAYEQYF	TGTGCCACTCTATTCGCCTACGAGCAGTACTTC
TRBV18	TRBD1	TRBJ1-1	-	CASSATGGASYTEAFF	TGTGCCAGCTCAGCAACAGGGGGCGCGTCGTACACTGAAGCTTTCTTT
TRBV7-2	TRBD1	TRBJ2-7	once	CASNPGGYEQYF	TGTGCCAGCAACCCAGGGGGATACGAGCAGTACTTC
TRBV11-3	-	TRBJ2-1	-	CASSPGGGTDGGNEQFF	TGTGCCAGCAGCCCAGGAGGAGGGACCGACGGAGGCAATGAGCAGTTCTTC
TRBV5-4	-	TRBJ2-1	many	CASSSGVSYNEQFF	TGTGCCAGCAGCTCGGGAGTCTCCTACAATGAGCAGTTCTTC
TRBV2	TRBD1	TRBJ1-2	-	CASRTGATHLRGGYTF	TGTGCCAGCAGAACAGGGGCAACACACCTTCGGGGTGGCTACACCTTC
TRBV30	-	TRBJ1-4	-	CAWSGKGATNEKLFF	TGTGCCTGGAGTGGCAAGGGGGCAACTAATGAAAAACTGTTTTTT
TRBV3-1/TRBV3-2	-	TRBJ1-1	once	CASSQVRAGAHTEAFF	TGTGCCAGCAGCCAAGTGAGGGCAGGGGCTCACACTGAAGCTTTCTTT
TRBV6-2/TRBV6-3	TRBD1	TRBJ2-2	-	CASSPGQGGTGELFF	TGTGCCAGCAGCCCGGGACAGGGAGGGACCGGGGAGCTGTTTTTT
TRBV5-1	-	TRBJ2-3	once	CASSHSGGTDTQYF	TGCGCCAGCAGCCATTCGGGGGGCACAGATACGCAGTATTTT
TRBV10-3	TRBD1	TRBJ1-1	-	CASSDRRDNTEAFF	TGTGCCTCTTCGGACAGGCGGGATAACACTGAAGCTTTCTTT
TRBV4-3	-	TRBJ1-2	few	CASSQVHGRGEYGYTF	TGCGCCAGCAGCCAAGTCCACGGCCGCGGGGAGTATGGCTACACCTTC
TRBV7-9	TRBD2	TRBJ2-7	-	CASSRPGLAYEQYF	TGTGCCAGCAGTCGACCGGGACTAGCCTACGAGCAGTACTTC
TRBV4-3	TRBD2	TRBJ2-1	-	CASSQDPSGYNEQFF	TGCGCCAGCAGCCAAGACCCTAGCGGCTACAATGAGCAGTTCTTC
TRBV3-1/TRBV3-2	TRBD2	TRBJ2-3	once	CASSHTSGGTDTQYF	TGTGCCAGCAGTCATACTAGCGGGGGCACAGATACGCAGTATTTT
TRBV6-5	-	TRBJ1-4	-	CASSWVGGTNEKLFF	TGTGCCAGCAGTTGGGTAGGGGGAACTAATGAAAAACTGTTTTTT
TRBV18	TRBD2	TRBJ2-1	-	CASSLLAGGPGEQFF	TGTGCCAGCTCGCTCTTAGCGGGAGGGCCGGGTGAGCAGTTCTTC
TRBV2	-	TRBJ2-7	-	CASSGYEQYF	TGTGCCAGCAGCGGCTACGAGCAGTACTTC
TRBV12-3/TRBV12-4	TRBD1	TRBJ1-3	-	CATSTGPGNTIYF	TGTGCCACCTCGACAGGGCCCGGAAACACCATATATTTT
TRBV18	-	TRBJ2-2	once	CASSPMQGGIFQGNTGELFF	TGTGCCAGCTCACCAATGCAAGGGGGTATCTTCCAGGGGAACACCGGGGAGCTGTTTTTT
TRBV25-1	TRBD2	TRBJ2-5	-	CASRTAGGETQYF	TGTGCCAGCAGGACGGCGGGGGGTGAGACCCAGTACTTC
TRBV7-2	-	TRBJ1-3	-	CASSSRDIGNTIYF	TGTGCCAGCAGCTCCCGGGACATTGGAAACACCATATATTTT
TRBV7-8	TRBD1	TRBJ2-1	-	CASSPWTGSDEQFF	TGTGCCAGCAGCCCCTGGACAGGGTCGGATGAGCAGTTCTTC
TRBV10-3	-	TRBJ1-1	-	CAISEPLIDEKAFF	TGTGCCATCAGTGAGCCACTAATTGACGAAAAAGCTTTCTTT
TRBV3-1/TRBV3-2	TRBD2	TRBJ2-1	-	CASSQSGLEQFF	TGTGCCAGCAGCCAGTCGGGACTAGAGCAGTTCTTC
TRBV4-3	TRBD2	TRBJ2-2	-	CASSRRLAEGTGELFF	TGCGCCAGCAGCCGCAGACTAGCGGAGGGTACCGGGGAGCTGTTTTTT
TRBV18	TRBD1	TRBJ1-2	-	CASSRSGTAYDLGYTF	TGTGCCAGCTCACGCTCCGGGACAGCCTACGATTTAGGCTACACCTTC
TRBV7-2	TRBD2	TRBJ2-1	-	CASSLTPRGGGRNEQFF	TGTGCCAGCAGCTTAACCCCTAGGGGCGGGGGGAGGAATGAGCAGTTCTTC
TRBV7-9	-	TRBJ1-5	-	CASSLGDTRNQPQHF	TGTGCCAGCAGCTTAGGGGACACCAGAAATCAGCCCCAGCATTTT
TRBV2	-	TRBJ1-2	-	CASSEPSYGYTF	TGTGCCAGCAGTGAACCCTCCTATGGCTACACCTTC
TRBV7-2	-	TRBJ2-2	-	CASSLGGGNGELFF	TGTGCCAGCAGCTTAGGGGGCGGCAACGGGGAGCTGTTTTTT
TRBV7-2	TRBD1	TRBJ1-2	-	CASSLSTGGGYYGYTF	TGTGCCAGCAGCCTTTCGACGGGAGGGGGCTACTATGGCTACACCTTC
TRBV9	-	TRBJ1-2	-	CASSASTRDYGYTF	TGTGCCAGCAGCGCATCCACCCGGGACTATGGCTACACCTTC
TRBV6-2/TRBV6-3	-	TRBJ1-2	-	CASSQPSGRRNTF	TGTGCCAGCAGTCAGCCTTCTGGGAGACGGAACACCTTC
TRBV3-1/TRBV3-2	TRBD1	TRBJ2-7	-	CASSQAGTESYEQYF	TGTGCCAGCAGCCAAGCCGGGACAGAGTCCTACGAGCAGTACTTC
TRBV5-1	-	TRBJ1-2	once	CASSLDTRNYGYTF	TGCGCCAGCAGCCTGGACACCAGGAACTATGGCTACACCTTC
TRBV10-3	-	TRBJ1-5	-	CAISPGGGLDSNQPQHF	TGTGCCATCAGTCCGGGCGGAGGGTTAGATAGCAATCAGCCCCAGCATTTT
TRBV5-1	-	TRBJ1-1	-	CASKQTEGTEAFF	TGCGCCAGCAAGCAAACAGAGGGAACTGAAGCTTTCTTT
TRBV5-1	-	TRBJ1-1	-	CASSLAGGIYMNTEAFF	TGCGCCAGCAGCTTGGCGGGGGGAATATATATGAACACTGAAGCTTTCTTT